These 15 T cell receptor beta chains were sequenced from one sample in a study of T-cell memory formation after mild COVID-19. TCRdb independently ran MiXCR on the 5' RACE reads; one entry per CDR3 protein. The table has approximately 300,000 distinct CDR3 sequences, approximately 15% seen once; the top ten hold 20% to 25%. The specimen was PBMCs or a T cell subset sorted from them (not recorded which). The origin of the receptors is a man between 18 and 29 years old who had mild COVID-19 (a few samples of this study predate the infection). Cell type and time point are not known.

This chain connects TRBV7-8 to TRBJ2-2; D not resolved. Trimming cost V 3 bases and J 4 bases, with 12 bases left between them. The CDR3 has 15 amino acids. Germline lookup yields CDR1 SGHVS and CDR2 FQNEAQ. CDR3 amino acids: CASSFIPGSTGELFF. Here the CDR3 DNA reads TGTGCCAGCAGCTTCATTCCGGGTTCCACCGGGGAGCTGTTTTTT.

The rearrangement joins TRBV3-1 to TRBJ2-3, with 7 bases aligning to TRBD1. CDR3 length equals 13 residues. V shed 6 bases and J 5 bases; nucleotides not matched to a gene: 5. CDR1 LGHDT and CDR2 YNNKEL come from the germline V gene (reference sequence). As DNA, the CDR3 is TGTGCCAGCAGGACAGGGATGGAAGATACGCAGTATTTT. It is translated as CASRTGMEDTQYF.

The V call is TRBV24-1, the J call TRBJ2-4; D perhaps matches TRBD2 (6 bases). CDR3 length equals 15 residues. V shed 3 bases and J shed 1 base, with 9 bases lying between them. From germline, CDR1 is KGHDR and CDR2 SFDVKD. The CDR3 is CATSDVGGAKNIQYF. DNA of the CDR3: TGTGCCACCAGTGATGTTGGGGGGGCCAAAAACATTCAGTACTTC.

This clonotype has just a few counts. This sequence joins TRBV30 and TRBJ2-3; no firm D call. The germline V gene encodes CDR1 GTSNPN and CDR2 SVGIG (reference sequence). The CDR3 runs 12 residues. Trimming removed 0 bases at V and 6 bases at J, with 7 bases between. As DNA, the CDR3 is TGTGCCTGGAGTGTAATAAGGGATACGCAGTATTTT. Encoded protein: CAWSVIRDTQYF.

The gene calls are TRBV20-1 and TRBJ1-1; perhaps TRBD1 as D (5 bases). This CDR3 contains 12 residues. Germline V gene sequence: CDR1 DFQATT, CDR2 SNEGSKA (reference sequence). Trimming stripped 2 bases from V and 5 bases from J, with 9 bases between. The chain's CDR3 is CSARPWGTEAFF. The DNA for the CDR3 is TGCAGTGCTAGACCCTGGGGGACTGAAGCTTTCTTT.

This CDR3 reads CAWSVGLADEQFF. CDR3 sequence (DNA): TGTGCCTGGAGTGTAGGATTAGCCGATGAGCAGTTCTTC. The rearrangement joins TRBV30 to TRBJ2-1; the D is unclear. This CDR3 region has 13 residues. V dropped 0 bases and J dropped 8 bases, with 11 bases sitting between them. The germline V gene encodes CDR1 GTSNPN and CDR2 SVGIG (reference sequence).

CDR3 coding DNA: TGTGCCAGCAGTTCACCGCGGAGGAATGAGCAGTTCTTC. The encoded protein is CASSSPRRNEQFF. This chain uses TRBV12-3 or TRBV12-4 with TRBJ2-1, with D perhaps matching TRBD2 (5 bases). This CDR3 comprises 13 residues. V shed 4 bases and J shed 7 bases, with 11 bases lying between them.

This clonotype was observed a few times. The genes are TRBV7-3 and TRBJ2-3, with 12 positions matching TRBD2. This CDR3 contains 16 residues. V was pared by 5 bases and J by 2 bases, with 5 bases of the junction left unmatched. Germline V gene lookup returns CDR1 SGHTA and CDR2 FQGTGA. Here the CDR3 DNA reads TGTGCCAGCAGCCCGACTAGCGGGGGACTCACAGATACGCAGTATTTT. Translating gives CASSPTSGGLTDTQYF.

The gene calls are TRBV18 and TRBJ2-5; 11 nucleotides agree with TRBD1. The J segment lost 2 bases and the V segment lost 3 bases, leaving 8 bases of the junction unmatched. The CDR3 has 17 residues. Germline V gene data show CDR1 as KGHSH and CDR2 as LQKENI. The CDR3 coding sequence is TGTGCCAGCTCACCTACGGACAGGGGGCGAGGGCAAGAGACCCAGTACTTC. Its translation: CASSPTDRGRGQETQYF.

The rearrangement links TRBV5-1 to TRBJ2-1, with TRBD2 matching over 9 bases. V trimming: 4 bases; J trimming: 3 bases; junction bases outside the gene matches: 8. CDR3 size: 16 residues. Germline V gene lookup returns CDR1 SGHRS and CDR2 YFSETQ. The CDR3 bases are TGCGCCAGCAGCCCGCTACTAGCGGGCGACTACAATGAGCAGTTCTTC. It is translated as CASSPLLAGDYNEQFF.

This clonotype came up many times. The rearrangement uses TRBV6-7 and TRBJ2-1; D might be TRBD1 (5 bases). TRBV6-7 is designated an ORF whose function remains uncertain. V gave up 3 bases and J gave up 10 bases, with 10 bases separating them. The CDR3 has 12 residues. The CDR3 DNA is TGTGCCAGCAGTTATACCGCAGGGGAGCAGTTCTTC. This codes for CASSYTAGEQFF.

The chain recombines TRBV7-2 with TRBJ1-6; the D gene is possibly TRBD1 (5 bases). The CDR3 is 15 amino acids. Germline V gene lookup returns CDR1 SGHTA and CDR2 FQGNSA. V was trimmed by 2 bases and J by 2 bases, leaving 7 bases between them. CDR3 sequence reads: CASSLLGAYNSPLHF. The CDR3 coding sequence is TGTGCCAGCAGCTTATTGGGGGCCTATAATTCACCCCTCCACTTT.

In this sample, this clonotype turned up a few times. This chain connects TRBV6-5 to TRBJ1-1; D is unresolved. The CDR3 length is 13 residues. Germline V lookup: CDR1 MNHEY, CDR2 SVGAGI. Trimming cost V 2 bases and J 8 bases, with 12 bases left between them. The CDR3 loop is CASSYGSRAEAFF. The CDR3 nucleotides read TGTGCCAGCAGTTACGGGAGTCGGGCAGAAGCTTTCTTT.

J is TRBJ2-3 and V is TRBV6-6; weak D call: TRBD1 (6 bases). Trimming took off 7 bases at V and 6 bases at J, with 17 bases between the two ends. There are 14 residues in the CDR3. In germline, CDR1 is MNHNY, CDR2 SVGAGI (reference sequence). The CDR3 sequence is CASTPGTPSDTQYF. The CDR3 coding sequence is TGTGCCAGCACCCCCGGGACACCCTCGGATACGCAGTATTTT.

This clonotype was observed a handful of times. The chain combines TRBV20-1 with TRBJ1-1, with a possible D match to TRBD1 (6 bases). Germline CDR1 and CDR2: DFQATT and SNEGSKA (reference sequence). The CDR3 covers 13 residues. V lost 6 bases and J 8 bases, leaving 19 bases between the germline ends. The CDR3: CSAQREGGPEAFF. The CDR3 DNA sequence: TGCAGTGCCCAACGCGAGGGGGGCCCAGAAGCTTTCTTT.